A selection of T cell receptor beta chains follows, all from one sample in a study of identical twins. Via MiXCR, TCRdb re-called the 5' RACE reads, giving one row per CDR3 protein. The data hold approximately 890,000 distinct CDR3 sequences, with approximately 13% observed a single time. This sample was also put to use in a study of yellow fever vaccine responses in identical twins.

Sequences were obtained from PBMCs. The source is a woman aged 18-29 years in good health. The CDR3 runs from the conserved cysteine through the conserved F or W. D genes are given only for firm matches. Only some rows state a clone size, as once, few, many or a class for expanded clones.

clone size	D gene	V gene	J gene	CDR3 protein	CDR3 DNA
.	.	TRBV12-3/TRBV12-4	TRBJ2-1	CASTSWYRLAEQFF	TGTGCCAGCACATCCTGGTACAGGTTGGCGGAGCAGTTCTTC
.	TRBD2	TRBV10-3	TRBJ2-7	CAISDRRLAGGTYEQYF	TGTGCCATCAGTGACCGGCGACTAGCGGGAGGCACCTACGAGCAGTACTTC
few	.	TRBV25-1	TRBJ2-2	CASSAQGFPGELFF	TGTGCCAGCAGTGCCCAGGGTTTTCCCGGGGAGCTGTTTTTT
.	.	TRBV6-5	TRBJ1-2	CASSYSEYYGYTF	TGTGCCAGCAGTTACTCGGAGTACTATGGCTACACCTTC
.	TRBD2	TRBV15	TRBJ2-4	CATSRPPTSAKNIQYF	TGTGCCACCAGCAGGCCCCCGACTAGCGCCAAAAACATTCAGTACTTC
few	.	TRBV28	TRBJ2-4	CASSPSSGAQNIQYF	TGTGCCAGCAGTCCCTCTTCCGGGGCCCAAAACATTCAGTACTTC
.	.	TRBV20-1	TRBJ1-1	CSASWNLNTEAFF	TGCAGTGCTTCCTGGAACCTGAACACTGAAGCTTTCTTT
.	TRBD2	TRBV20-1	TRBJ2-1	CSARVPLGSRLAGVRYNEQFF	TGCAGTGCTAGAGTGCCCCTTGGCTCCCGGCTAGCGGGAGTTCGGTACAATGAGCAGTTCTTC
.	TRBD1	TRBV6-1	TRBJ2-2	CASSTSGGVNTGELFF	TGTGCCAGCAGTACCTCAGGGGGCGTGAACACCGGGGAGCTGTTTTTT
.	TRBD2	TRBV4-1	TRBJ2-1	CASSRGPTREGEFF	TGCGCCAGCAGCCGCGGGCCCACAAGGGAGGGAGAATTCTTC
many	.	TRBV20-1	TRBJ2-3	CSARDLRPSGRTDTQYF	TGCAGTGCTAGAGATCTCCGCCCCAGCGGCCGGACAGATACGCAGTATTTT
many	TRBD2	TRBV25-1	TRBJ2-7	CASRSGSSYEQYF	TGTGCCAGCAGGAGCGGGAGCTCCTACGAGCAGTACTTC
few	TRBD2	TRBV20-1	TRBJ2-3	CSARERGGGRRTDTQYF	TGCAGTGCTAGAGAGAGGGGGGGCGGGAGGCGAACAGATACGCAGTATTTT
once	.	TRBV5-1	TRBJ2-1	CASSLARGDRGEQFF	TGCGCCAGCAGCTTGGCTAGGGGGGACCGTGGTGAGCAGTTCTTC
many	.	TRBV12-3/TRBV12-4	TRBJ2-2	CASNPWMGGPPGELFF	TGTGCCAGCAACCCCTGGATGGGGGGCCCACCCGGGGAGCTGTTTTTT
few	.	TRBV29-1	TRBJ2-4	CSVAEIAVAKNIQYF	TGCAGCGTTGCCGAGATCGCGGTAGCCAAAAACATTCAGTACTTC
.	TRBD1	TRBV29-1	TRBJ1-1	CSVRAGGALNTEAFF	TGCAGCGTTAGGGCAGGGGGGGCCCTGAACACTGAAGCTTTCTTT
many	.	TRBV7-9	TRBJ2-2	CASSPPRDLHTGELFF	TGTGCCAGCAGCCCCCCACGGGACCTACACACCGGGGAGCTGTTTTTT
many	.	TRBV7-7	TRBJ1-5	CASSLGNGQPQHF	TGTGCCAGCAGCTTAGGGAACGGTCAGCCCCAGCATTTT
many	.	TRBV27	TRBJ2-1	CASSTGVSTLNEQFF	TGTGCCAGCAGCACTGGGGTTTCTACCTTAAATGAGCAGTTCTTC
few	TRBD2	TRBV20-1	TRBJ2-1	CSAGTSGMSLNEQFF	TGCAGTGCTGGGACTAGCGGGATGTCACTCAATGAGCAGTTCTTC
few	.	TRBV7-2	TRBJ2-3	CASKERATDTQYF	TGTGCCAGCAAAGAGAGGGCCACAGATACGCAGTATTTT
.	TRBD1	TRBV5-5	TRBJ2-7	CASSFDRGMEQYF	TGTGCCAGCAGCTTTGACAGGGGGATGGAGCAGTACTTC
many	.	TRBV12-3/TRBV12-4	TRBJ1-2	CASSPKLGHGYTF	TGTGCCAGCAGTCCAAAACTGGGCCATGGCTACACCTTC
.	TRBD1	TRBV11-2	TRBJ1-4	CASSGRTGYNEKLFF	TGTGCCAGCAGCGGACGGACAGGGTATAATGAAAAACTGTTTTTT
few	TRBD2	TRBV6-5	TRBJ2-3	CASSYPGLAATTQYF	TGTGCCAGCAGTTACCCGGGACTAGCGGCAACTACGCAGTATTTT
once	.	TRBV15	TRBJ2-3	CATSRGVQNTPSTETQYF	TGTGCCACCAGCAGAGGGGTGCAGAACACACCTAGCACAGAAACGCAGTATTTT
.	TRBD1	TRBV7-2	TRBJ2-7	CASSWGQASREQYF	TGTGCCAGCAGCTGGGGACAGGCCTCCCGGGAGCAGTACTTC
.	.	TRBV10-3	TRBJ2-5	CAISLGAETQYF	TGTGCCATCAGTCTGGGGGCCGAGACCCAGTACTTC
few	.	TRBV19	TRBJ1-1	CASSPPFSPTEAFF	TGTGCCAGTAGTCCCCCCTTCTCTCCCACTGAAGCTTTCTTT
.	.	TRBV6-5	TRBJ2-1	CASSSYLTYNEQFF	TGTGCCAGCAGTTCCTACTTAACCTACAATGAGCAGTTCTTC
medium-sized	TRBD2	TRBV7-2	TRBJ2-1	CASKLPLGTSYNEQFF	TGTGCCAGCAAACTCCCGCTGGGGACTAGCTACAATGAGCAGTTCTTC
.	.	TRBV5-6	TRBJ2-2	CASAHGPGDNGELFF	TGTGCCAGCGCCCATGGGCCAGGGGATAACGGGGAGCTGTTTTTT
.	TRBD1	TRBV6-5	TRBJ1-5	CASSSGTGRFSDQPQHF	TGTGCCAGCAGTTCAGGGACAGGGAGGTTTTCCGATCAGCCCCAGCATTTT
.	.	TRBV5-1	TRBJ2-7	CASSSRHLNEQYF	TGCGCCAGCAGCTCTCGACATCTCAACGAGCAGTACTTC
.	.	TRBV7-2	TRBJ2-1	CASSLVWDSSYNEQFF	TGTGCCAGCAGCTTAGTTTGGGACTCCTCCTACAATGAGCAGTTCTTC
few	TRBD1	TRBV4-1	TRBJ1-5	CASSNGQGSDQPQHF	TGCGCCAGCAGCAACGGACAGGGGTCTGATCAGCCCCAGCATTTT
few	.	TRBV3-1	TRBJ2-4	CASSQHGGGNIQYF	TGTGCCAGCAGCCAACACGGAGGCGGAAACATTCAGTACTTC
few	.	TRBV7-9	TRBJ2-3	CASTRMGGTDTQYF	TGTGCCAGCACCCGCATGGGGGGCACAGATACGCAGTATTTT
.	.	TRBV20-1	TRBJ1-6	CSARDRGSGNSPLHF	TGCAGTGCTAGAGATCGGGGCTCGGGGAATTCACCCCTCCACTTT
few	.	TRBV20-1	TRBJ1-6	CSARVVHNSPLHF	TGCAGTGCCAGGGTAGTCCATAATTCACCCCTCCACTTT
.	.	TRBV10-2	TRBJ2-1	CATTGAGAYNEQFF	TGCGCCACCACGGGGGCCGGGGCTTACAATGAGCAGTTCTTC
few	TRBD2	TRBV6-1	TRBJ2-1	CASSEASSGSNEQFF	TGTGCCAGCAGTGAAGCGTCTAGCGGGAGTAATGAGCAGTTCTTC
.	.	TRBV4-1	TRBJ2-5	CASSQEWGETQYF	TGCGCCAGCAGCCAAGAGTGGGGAGAGACCCAGTACTTC
.	.	TRBV20-1	TRBJ2-5	CSASPGPKETQYF	TGCAGTGCTAGTCCGGGGCCTAAAGAGACCCAGTACTTC
.	.	TRBV9	TRBJ2-3	CASSVGVGASTDTQYF	TGTGCCAGCAGCGTAGGGGTGGGGGCCTCCACAGATACGCAGTATTTT
.	.	TRBV5-1	TRBJ2-1	CASSLVRGGAVLFF	TGCGCCAGCAGCTTGGTCCGGGGCGGGGCAGTTTTGTTCTTC
.	.	TRBV11-2	TRBJ2-2	CASSLGDIGGPGELFF	TGTGCCAGCAGCTTAGGGGACATTGGGGGCCCCGGGGAGCTGTTTTTT
few	TRBD1	TRBV6-1	TRBJ2-1	CASSKDRGPILKQFF	TGTGCCAGCAGCAAAGACAGGGGACCGATTTTGAAGCAGTTCTTC
.	.	TRBV6-5	TRBJ2-7	CASKGAGYEQYF	TGTGCCAGCAAAGGTGCGGGGTACGAGCAGTACTTC
.	.	TRBV7-5	TRBJ2-5	CISVSEACTSGNQETQYF	.
.	.	TRBV2	TRBJ2-7	CASSPGPVPGEQYF	TGTGCCAGCAGCCCTGGGCCCGTCCCGGGCGAGCAGTACTTC
.	.	TRBV3-1	TRBJ2-2	CASSQGRITGELFF	TGTGCCAGCAGCCAAGGACGAATCACCGGGGAGCTGTTTTTT
.	.	TRBV18	TRBJ2-1	CASSPGGLAPYNEQFF	TGTGCCAGCTCACCAGGTGGGCTAGCGCCTTACAATGAGCAGTTCTTC
many	TRBD2	TRBV5-1	TRBJ2-7	CASSLGQGPSRLAGAYEQYF	TGCGCCAGCAGCTTAGGACAGGGGCCTTCAAGACTAGCGGGGGCCTACGAGCAGTACTTC
few	TRBD2	TRBV25-1	TRBJ2-3	CASSGHLAGVADTQYF	TGTGCCAGCAGTGGACACTTAGCGGGAGTCGCAGATACGCAGTATTTT
.	TRBD2	TRBV9	TRBJ2-1	CASSVEPIAGIYGDEQFF	TGTGCCAGCAGCGTAGAGCCAATAGCGGGTATATATGGGGATGAGCAGTTCTTC
.	.	TRBV15	TRBJ2-5	CATSSYRTERLVETQYF	TGTGCCACCAGCAGTTACCGGACAGAGAGATTGGTCGAGACCCAGTACTTC
.	.	TRBV12-3/TRBV12-4	TRBJ2-1	CASSSGLQPTYNEQFF	TGTGCCAGCAGTTCGGGACTCCAACCCACCTACAATGAGCAGTTCTTC